The table lists the clone carrying this TCR beta chain with a few counts. This sample was taken from a study of patients and donors after allogeneic stem cell transplantation. The CDR3 consists of 13 residues. TCRdb re-called the RT-PCR reads with MiXCR, one entry per CDR3 protein. The data contain around 23,000 distinct CDR3 sequences, around 29% of them seen just once; the ten biggest clones take up 40% to 50%. The V call is TRBV21-1, the J call TRBJ2-5; the table names TRBD2, a call not compared with the DNA. TRBV21-1 is a known pseudogene. This TCR was sampled from a human donor who was either an allogeneic HSCT recipient or a stem cell or donor lymphocyte infusion donor (not recorded which). It is not recorded whose cells these are; they may come from a transplant donor. Sequenced sample: blood, either unsorted or a sorted T cell fraction (not recorded which). CDR3 in DNA: TGTGCCAGCAGCAAATTGGGAGAGGAGACCCAGTACTTC. Translation: CASSKLGEETQYF.